Below, 3 T cell receptor beta chains from the same sample are listed, as sequenced in a study of post-analysis software for immune sequencing data. Included in the TCR beta cDNA libraries were unique molecular identifiers. TCRdb redid the calling of the PCR reads with MiXCR, one entry per CDR3 protein. The sample includes 700,000 to 800,000 distinct CDR3 sequences, 25% to 30% seen only once; the top ten take around 0.56%. Study-level points and caveats: TRBV5-6, TRBV5-1 and TRBV20-1 were among a few TRBV segments more frequent in patients than controls.

Their specific antigens are unknown. Sequenced: blood. These receptors came from a girl aged 10 to 17 with multiple sclerosis.

The chain joins TRBV12-3 or TRBV12-4 to TRBJ2-5; D gene unclear. This CDR3 is 12 amino acids long. The germline V and J ends were trimmed by 5 bases and 5 bases, with 9 bases remaining between them. Here the CDR3 reads CASSKFEETQYF. CDR3 nucleotides: TGTGCCAGCAGTAAATTTGAGGAGACCCAGTACTTC.

This clonotype was counted between two and nine times. This sequence joins TRBV12-3 or TRBV12-4 and TRBJ2-7; TRBD2 matches at 12 bases. V dropped 6 bases and J dropped 3; count of bases not matched to a gene: 3. CDR3 length: 14 amino acids. The DNA of the CDR3 is TGTGCCAGCAGGCTAGCGGGAGGGAACTACGAGCAGTACTTC. This codes for CASRLAGGNYEQYF.

The rearrangement links TRBV11-3 to TRBJ1-1; the D is unclear. In germline, CDR1 is SGHNT, CDR2 YENEEA. CDR3 length: 13 residues. Between the trimmed V and J ends, which lost 1 base and 4 bases, there was a span of 7 bases. CDR3 protein: CASSLVEGTEAFF. CDR3 sequence (DNA): TGTGCCAGCAGCTTAGTTGAAGGCACTGAAGCTTTCTTT.